Given below is one T cell receptor (beta chain) in context. What it recognizes is unknown. Whole blood, 2.5 ml, came from adult healthy volunteers. TCR cDNA received a 3' ligated oligonucleotide that carried a UMI. This sample was taken from a study of naive and memory T cell subsets. Whole-study results and caveats: Potentially, T cell activation and differentiation skew this RNA-based measurement.

Alpha and beta constant region primers primed reverse transcription for blood and skin samples. The SP2 primer and nested alpha and beta constant region primers amplified ligated cDNA in four rounds. TCRdb reanalysed the 5' RACE reads using MiXCR and keeps one entry per CDR3 protein. The table has roughly 26,000 distinct CDR3 sequences, less than 25% seen once; the top ten hold approximately 1.8%. This receptor was obtained from a female donor in good health.

In DNA, the CDR3 is TGTGCCACCAGACCGGGACTAGCGGGAGTGGGGTCCTACAATGAGCAGTTCTTC. This translates into CATRPGLAGVGSYNEQFF. The chain combines TRBV15 with TRBJ2-1; 14 positions agree with TRBD2. Germline V CDR1 and CDR2: LNHNV, YYDKDF (reference sequence). CDR3 length: 18 residues. Losses at the gene ends were 6 bases for V and 1 base for J; bases not matched to a gene: 8.